The sequence of this TCR beta chain was determined in a study of blood T cells in healthy people across ages. Whole-study results and caveats: Estimates of diversity drawn from one million T cells were considered underestimates.

CDR1 is SEHNR and CDR2 is FQNEAQ in the germline V gene (reference sequence). V was cut by 5 bases and J by 3 bases, with 12 bases left in between. This CDR3 is built from 14 residues. The second PCR ran roughly 6 to 11 cycles with a sample-barcoded 5' primer and J-beta primers. Researchers report that each sample yielded at least 2.5 million CDR3-containing paired-end reads. MiXCR was run by TCRdb on the 5' RACE reads, yielding one entry per CDR3 protein. The repertoire holds roughly 1,300,000 distinct CDR3 sequences, with approximately 59% as singletons. With respect to this clonotype: Its antigen is unknown.

The chain links TRBV7-9 to TRBJ2-3; D uncertain. This clonotype was sampled from a man between 18 and 29 years old in good health. Specimen: blood. The chain's CDR3 is CASSNSEITDTQYF. The CDR3, as DNA: TGTGCCAGCAGCAACTCCGAAATTACAGATACGCAGTATTTT.